This is a list of T cell receptor beta chains from one sample in a study of OX40 agonist ivuxolimab in advanced cancers. The assay was immunoSEQ multiplex PCR, and TCRdb's table has in-frame clones only and misses some. There are around 100,000 clones in the sample; approximately 90% occur only once, and 0.54% lies in the top ten. This specimen consisted of CD4+ or CD8+ T cells sorted from blood, obtained in a trial of the OX40 agonist ivuxolimab. The origin of the receptors is an adult with an advanced solid tumor such as melanoma, head and neck, liver or kidney cancer. The conserved cysteine and the conserved F or W are not part of the CDR3 here. A D gene is named only where the DNA matches it firmly. A clone size is listed for some rows: how often the clone was seen (once, few, many), or a class if it is expanded.

D | size | J | length | V | CDR3
- | - | TRBJ2-7 | 9 | TRBV5-4 | ASSLSTEQY
TRBD1 | - | TRBJ2-1 | 15 | TRBV7-8 | ASSSSVGTGVLKEQF
- | - | TRBJ2-1 | 15 | TRBV11-2 | ASSFLAGGNFGNEQF
- | few | TRBJ2-3 | 14 | TRBV29-1 | SVEEGTQRATDTQY
- | - | TRBJ1-1 | 10 | TRBV7-9 | ASSPTNTEAF
TRBD2 | - | TRBJ2-1 | 14 | TRBV5-6 | ASVRAGAVPGNEQF
- | - | TRBJ2-3 | 12 | TRBV5-1 | ASRAYGGTDTQY
- | - | TRBJ2-1 | 12 | TRBV4-3 | ASSQELGRAEQF
- | - | TRBJ1-5 | 14 | TRBV4-1 | ASSQDGGLGNQPQH
TRBD1 | - | TRBJ1-4 | 14 | TRBV7-6 | ASSLYRDRGDEKLF
TRBD2 | once | TRBJ2-3 | 15 | TRBV27 | ASSDHILAGVLDTQY
- | - | TRBJ1-3 | 15 | TRBV7-6 | ASSFRGTQGGGNTIY
- | - | TRBJ1-1 | 12 | TRBV18 | ASLLTGPDTEAF
- | - | TRBJ2-7 | 15 | TRBV4-1 | ASSQFALDGASYEQY
- | - | TRBJ2-7 | 13 | TRBV21-1 | ATPKGRQPPYEQY
- | - | TRBJ2-5 | 11 | TRBV7-6 | ASTLNDRETQY
TRBD1 | - | TRBJ2-1 | 13 | TRBV4-3 | ASSQGGQGLGEQF
TRBD2 | - | TRBJ2-5 | 14 | TRBV11-3 | ATTLPTSGSQETQY
- | - | TRBJ1-1 | 12 | TRBV7-9 | ASSFGQSNTEAF
TRBD2 | - | TRBJ2-2 | 15 | TRBV7-2 | ASSLGGGRANTGELF
TRBD1 | - | TRBJ1-2 | 13 | TRBV27 | ASSSRTGAAYGYT
TRBD2 | - | TRBJ2-1 | 14 | TRBV11-3 | ASSPGVSSGAGEQF
TRBD1 | - | TRBJ2-7 | 13 | TRBV18 | ASSFRGLSDVEQY
TRBD2 | once | TRBJ2-1 | 14 | TRBV4-1 | ASSRAGTSTYNEQF
- | once | TRBJ2-7 | 9 | TRBV20-1 | SLGPNYEQY
- | - | TRBJ1-3 | 14 | TRBV16 | ASSQSGHSGGNTIY
- | - | TRBJ2-3 | 10 | TRBV28 | ASSLRRGLQY
- | - | TRBJ2-5 | 13 | TRBV7-3 | ASARGSLTQETQY
TRBD1 | - | TRBJ2-5 | 15 | TRBV5-1 | ASSPIPGTGGWETQY
- | - | TRBJ1-1 | 9 | TRBV25-1 | ASSRATEAF
- | - | TRBJ2-3 | 9 | TRBV5-4 | ASSLVDTQY
- | - | TRBJ2-3 | 9 | TRBV6-4 | ARGGSDTQY
- | - | TRBJ2-5 | 11 | TRBV19 | ASSSGARETQY
- | - | TRBJ1-5 | 11 | TRBV11-2 | ASSVTVHQPQH
- | once | TRBJ1-5 | 11 | TRBV18 | ASSPYRDQPQH
- | - | TRBJ2-1 | 13 | TRBV14 | ASSQRQAGYNEQF
- | - | TRBJ2-7 | 13 | TRBV6-5 | ASSPPALATYEQY
- | - | TRBJ1-2 | 12 | TRBV7-2 | ASRSRGEDYGYT
TRBD2 | - | TRBJ2-1 | 17 | TRBV5-1 | ASSLFSPAGLAVDNEQF
TRBD1 | - | TRBJ2-7 | 10 | TRBV10-3 | AISADRVEQY
- | - | TRBJ2-1 | 11 | TRBV11-3 | ASSLNPPNEQF
- | - | TRBJ1-3 | 12 | TRBV2 | ASSEYKSGNTIY
TRBD2 | - | TRBJ2-5 | 12 | TRBV25-1 | ASRKAGGLETQY
TRBD1 | - | TRBJ1-2 | 15 | TRBV5-1 | ASSLKAGGSFNYGYT
- | - | TRBJ2-2 | 12 | TRBV9 | ASSAPQGLRELF
- | few | TRBJ1-2 | 9 | TRBV2 | ASSWSYGYT
- | - | TRBJ2-1 | 8 | TRBV2 | ASTKNLQF
- | - | TRBJ2-3 | 12 | TRBV9 | ASSTGGRTDTQY
TRBD1 | - | TRBJ2-3 | 18 | TRBV5-4 | ASSPEIQPVWTGGSDTQY
TRBD1 | - | TRBJ2-7 | 12 | TRBV7-2 | ASSRAGTEYEQY
TRBD1 | - | TRBJ1-5 | 11 | TRBV19 | ASRDREHQPQH
- | - | TRBJ2-5 | 12 | TRBV5-1 | ASSSGGPQETQY
TRBD1 | few | TRBJ1-5 | 13 | TRBV7-6 | ASSPGDRGIQPQH
TRBD2 | - | TRBJ2-1 | 13 | TRBV19 | ASSIKLAGVHEQF
- | - | TRBJ2-7 | 12 | TRBV6-5 | ASSRSGGVYEQY
- | - | TRBJ2-7 | 13 | TRBV7-3 | ASSLTPLTGNEQY